A single sample gave rise to the 18 T cell receptor beta chains below, sequenced in a study of blood T cell repertoires in COVID-19. The table came from immunoSEQ multiplex PCR; TCRdb's copy has only in-frame clones and leaves some out. Of around 110,000 clones in the sample, about 81% are singletons; the top ten hold 7.9%. The sample consisted of peripheral blood. The receptors were sampled from a man between 65 and 85 years old with acute or convalescent COVID-19.

V and J are TRBV5-1 and TRBJ1-6; unclear D gene. Trimming pared 0 bases from V and 5 bases from J, leaving 9 bases between. The CDR3 contains 15 residues. The germline V gene encodes CDR1 SGHRS and CDR2 YFSETQ. This chain's CDR3 is CASSLGPENNSPLHF. The CDR3 nucleotides read TGCGCCAGCAGCTTGGGGCCGGAGAATAATTCACCCCTCCACTTT.

The V call is TRBV7-7, the J call TRBJ2-3; 9 bases match TRBD2. V lost 1 base and J lost 1; bases outside the gene matches: 9. The CDR3 is 18 amino acids. CDR1 and CDR2 from the germline V gene are SSHAT and FNYEAQ (reference sequence). The CDR3 DNA is TGTGCCAGCAGCTTAGGGGCGGGAGGGCCCTCGGGCACAGATACGCAGTATTTT. It codes for CASSLGAGGPSGTDTQYF.

The chain employs TRBV28 and TRBJ2-1; TRBD1 aligns across 9 bases. Germline CDR1 and CDR2: MDHEN and SYDVKM. Unmatched junction bases numbered 4, after V lost 2 bases and J lost 2 bases. The CDR3 spans 16 residues. CDR3 DNA sequence: TGTGCCAGCAGTTTAACCGGGACAGGGCCCTACAATGAGCAGTTCTTC. The encoded protein is CASSLTGTGPYNEQFF.

This clone was seen a few times. The rearrangement links TRBV30 to TRBJ1-2, with 9 bases identical to TRBD1. Germline V gene lookup returns CDR1 GTSNPN and CDR2 SVGIG (reference sequence). The CDR3 sequence is 14 residues long. V lost 2 bases, J lost 7 bases, and 8 bases stayed unmatched. Written as DNA, the CDR3 is TGTGCCTGGAGTTCAAACAGGGGGCTTGCTGGCTACACCTTC. This codes for CAWSSNRGLAGYTF.

This chain connects TRBV20-1 to TRBJ1-5; D is unclear. Germline CDR1 reads DFQATT; CDR2 reads SNEGSKA (reference sequence). The CDR3 has 15 amino acids. Trimming took 3 bases from V and 3 from J, leaving 15 bases between them. DNA of the CDR3: TGCAGTGCTAGTTTGGGAGGCGGTGTCAATCAGCCCCAGCATTTT. Translated: CSASLGGGVNQPQHF.

A single count supports this clone. This chain uses TRBV7-7 with TRBJ2-2; 8 bases fit TRBD1. Germline lookup yields CDR1 SSHAT and CDR2 FNYEAQ (reference sequence). There are 17 residues in the CDR3. J gave up 4 bases and V 5 bases, and 12 bases lay outside the gene matches. CDR3 in amino acids: CASSRNPGTGVTGELFF. CDR3 nucleotide sequence: TGTGCCAGCAGCCGAAATCCCGGGACAGGTGTCACCGGGGAGCTGTTTTTT.

The chain combines TRBV5-8 with TRBJ2-3; no reliable D call. Trimming left V 4 bases short and J 5 bases short, with 17 bases between. Per the germline V gene, CDR1 is SGHTS and CDR2 is YDEGEE. CDR3 size: 15 residues. This CDR3 is CASSQHVMNLDTQYF. The CDR3 DNA is TGTGCCAGCAGCCAACACGTAATGAACCTAGATACGCAGTATTTT.

The chain joins TRBV18 to TRBJ2-2, with D uncertain. The CDR3 totals 16 residues. Germline V gene lookup returns CDR1 KGHSH and CDR2 LQKENI. Trimming left V 4 bases short and J 0 bases short, with 12 bases between. CDR3 nucleotides: TGTGCCAGCTCACTAAGTGCGAGGCCGAACACCGGGGAGCTGTTTTTT. Residues: CASSLSARPNTGELFF. Filled out from reference TRBV18 and TRBJ2-2, the complete variable domain reads NAGVMQNPRHLVRRRGQEARLRCSPMKGHSHVYWYRQLPEEGLKFMVYLQKENIIDESGMPKERFSAEFPKEGPSILRIQQVVRGDSAAYFCASSLSARPNTGELFFGEGSRLTVL.

CDR3 in amino acids: CASSYSKGQGRADTQYF. The CDR3 nucleotides read TGTGCCAGCAGTTACTCGAAGGGACAGGGGAGGGCAGATACGCAGTATTTT. The genes are TRBV6-2 or TRBV6-3 and TRBJ2-3; 10 bases align to TRBD1. The CDR3 contains 17 residues. The germline V gene has CDR1 MNHEY and CDR2 SVGEGT. The J segment lost 4 bases and the V segment lost 0 bases, leaving 7 bases of the junction unmatched.

J is TRBJ2-2 and V is TRBV9; D remains unclear. From germline, CDR1 is SGDLS and CDR2 YYNGEE. Trimming pared 0 bases from V and 7 bases from J, leaving 7 bases between. This CDR3 has 13 amino acids. The CDR3 protein is CASSVDGFGELFF. As DNA, the CDR3 is TGTGCCAGCAGCGTAGACGGTTTCGGGGAGCTGTTTTTT.

This clone has more than one count but fewer than ten. J is TRBJ2-7 and V is TRBV2; 7 nucleotides agree with TRBD1. CDR1 is SNHLY and CDR2 is FYNNEI in the germline V gene. The CDR3 covers 12 residues. V lost 5 bases to trimming and J lost 6 bases; unmatched junction nucleotides: 4. CDR3 residues: CASSQGVREQYF. The CDR3 coding sequence is TGTGCCAGCAGTCAGGGGGTTCGCGAGCAGTACTTC. The entire variable domain, with the rest obtained from reference TRBV2 and TRBJ2-7, is as follows: EPEVTQTPSHQVTQMGQEVILRCVPISNHLYFYWYRQILGQKVEFLVSFYNNEISEKSEIFDDQFSVERPDGSNFTLKIRSTKLEDSAMYFCASSQGVREQYFGPGTRLTVT.

The chain carries TRBV11-2 and TRBJ2-3; TRBD2 matches at 9 bases. Germline V lookup: CDR1 SGHAT, CDR2 FQNNGV. Unmatched junction bases numbered 9, after V lost 5 bases and J lost 6 bases. The CDR3 length is 15 residues. CDR3 sequence reads: CASSRNSGRTDTQYF. CDR3 nucleotides: TGTGCCAGCAGCAGGAATAGCGGGAGAACTGATACGCAGTATTTT.

V and J are TRBV18 and TRBJ1-5, with D maybe TRBD1 (5 bases). V lost 3 bases and J lost 2, with 14 bases in between. Germline V gives CDR1 KGHSH, CDR2 LQKENI. This CDR3 contains 16 residues. The CDR3 sequence is CASSPGQGNGNQPQHF. The CDR3 DNA follows: TGTGCCAGCTCACCGGGCCAGGGAAACGGCAATCAGCCCCAGCATTTT.

The V and J genes are TRBV7-9 and TRBJ1-2; 7 bases match TRBD1. Per the germline V gene, CDR1 is SEHNR and CDR2 is FQNEAQ (reference sequence). The ends lost 5 bases at V and 4 bases at J; junction bases unmatched: 4. The CDR3 length is 13 residues. CDR3 region: CASSPGTAYGYTF. CDR3 nucleotides: TGTGCCAGCAGCCCTGGGACAGCCTATGGCTACACCTTC.

CDR3 protein: CASREAGGPYNEQFF. The CDR3 region has the DNA TGTGCCAGCAGGGAAGCGGGGGGACCCTACAATGAGCAGTTCTTC. The rearrangement uses TRBV7-2 and TRBJ2-1; TRBD2 aligns across 9 bases. This CDR3 has 15 amino acids. V lost 6 bases to trimming and J lost 2 bases; unmatched junction nucleotides: 5. The V gene's germline CDR1 is SGHTA and CDR2 FQGNSA.

This chain uses TRBV7-3 with TRBJ2-7, with TRBD2 as a possible D gene (6 bases). This CDR3 contains 14 residues. The V end lost 3 bases, the J end lost 5 bases, and 14 bases lay between the germline ends. Germline-derived CDR1 and CDR2 are SGHTA and FQGTGA. As DNA, the CDR3 is TGTGCCAGCAGCTTCGGTTCACGCGGGGACGAGCAGTACTTC. Translating it yields CASSFGSRGDEQYF.

The chain uses TRBV24-1 and TRBJ2-1; TRBD2 matches 9 bases. The trim removed 4 bases at V and 5 bases at J, leaving 5 bases unmatched. The CDR3 runs to 15 residues. The germline V gene has CDR1 KGHDR and CDR2 SFDVKD. CDR3 region: CATSDSGGINNEQFF. The CDR3 DNA reads as TGTGCCACCAGTGACAGCGGGGGGATAAACAATGAGCAGTTCTTC.

As regards this clone: A junction boundary mismatches the germline segment, possibly from a read error. This chain links TRBV11-2 with TRBJ2-4; tentative D call: TRBD2 (6 bases). The CDR3 extends over 18 amino acids. Germline V gene data show CDR1 as SGHAT and CDR2 as FQNNGV. Here the CDR3 reads CASTLKNSRRLAENIQYF. CDR3 bases: TGTGCCAGCACCTTAAAGAACAGCAGGAGATTAGCGGAAAACATTCAGTACTTC.